Below are 29 T cell receptor beta chains sequenced from a single sample in a study of CD8 T cells in Susac syndrome. RNA, at about 0.45 to 1 ug, was reverse transcribed with random hexamers. TCRdb independently ran MiXCR on the immunoSEQ multiplex PCR reads; one entry per CDR3 protein. The sample has about 210,000 distinct CDR3 sequences; 95% are singletons. Sequencing was performed on CD4+ T cells from PBMCs. The receptors here all came from a human donor with multiple sclerosis.

V gene TRBV4-1 combines with J gene TRBJ2-5; TRBD2 matches 8 bases. The germline CDR1 and CDR2 sequences are MGHRA and YSYEKL. The CDR3 extends over 19 amino acids. Trimming took 0 bases from V and 3 from J; bases not matched to a gene: 15. CDR3 sequence (DNA): TGCGCCAGCAGCCAAGAGAGGTCTAGCGGGCGGGTAAAAGAAGAGACCCAGTACTTC. Translated: CASSQERSSGRVKEETQYF.

This chain uses TRBV7-3 with TRBJ1-1; no clear D. CDR3 size: 14 residues. Deletions cut 2 bases from V and 5 bases from J, with 12 bases between. Germline values: CDR1 SGHTA, CDR2 FQGTGA. The CDR3 reads CASSLSGVGTEAFF. CDR3 DNA: TGTGCCAGCAGCTTATCTGGGGTTGGGACTGAAGCTTTCTTT.

Of note for this clonotype: One end of the junction varies from germline; a read error may be responsible. The CDR3 loop reads CASTQGGGSRGTGELFF. The CDR3, as DNA: TGTGCCAGCACCCAAGGTGGCGGGAGCCGGGGCACCGGGGAGCTGTTTTTT. The chain couples TRBV4-2 to TRBJ2-2; 7 bases map to TRBD2. CDR1 and CDR2 from the germline V gene are LGHNA and YNFKEQ. The CDR3 consists of 17 residues.

V gene TRBV3-1 combines with J gene TRBJ2-3, with TRBD2 matching over 7 bases. Germline lookup yields CDR1 LGHDT and CDR2 YNNKEL (reference sequence). Unmatched junction bases numbered 20, after V lost 4 bases and J lost 1 base. The CDR3 is 20 amino acids. CDR3 sequence: CASSPSGTDSYQPRTDTQYF. In DNA, the CDR3 is TGTGCCAGCAGCCCGAGCGGGACGGACTCTTACCAGCCCCGCACAGATACGCAGTATTTT.

The chain joins TRBV9 to TRBJ2-6; 9 bases fit TRBD1. V shed 0 bases and J 0 bases; nucleotides not matched to a gene: 7. The germline gives CDR1 SGDLS, CDR2 YYNGEE. The CDR3 length is 19 residues. The CDR3 loop is CASSVAVGQGISGANVLTF. CDR3 DNA: TGTGCCAGCAGCGTAGCCGTGGGACAGGGCATCTCTGGGGCCAACGTCCTGACTTTC.

V and J are TRBV30 and TRBJ2-2; D remains unclear. The V end was cut by 3 bases, the J end by 4 bases, with 6 bases between. The CDR3 contains 12 residues. Germline loops: CDR1 GTSNPN, CDR2 SVGIG (reference sequence). The CDR3 DNA is TGTGCCTGGAGCCGGGCCACCGGGGAGCTGTTTTTT. It is translated as CAWSRATGELFF.

The rearrangement joins TRBV20-1 to TRBJ2-7; no clear D. CDR3 length: 13 residues. The ends were cut back, 6 bases at V and 1 base at J, with 13 bases in the middle. The germline CDR1 and CDR2 sequences are DFQATT and SNEGSKA (reference sequence). CDR3 in DNA: TGCAGTGCGATTGCGCTGAAGTCCTACGAGCAGTACTTC. Translated: CSAIALKSYEQYF.

The V and J genes are TRBV20-1 and TRBJ2-5, with 10 bases that match TRBD1. This CDR3 has 15 amino acids. J was trimmed by 5 bases and V by 3 bases; bases with no gene match: 9. Germline CDR1 DFQATT, CDR2 SNEGSKA (reference sequence). CDR3 loop: CSARPGTGVGETQYF. In DNA, the CDR3 is TGCAGTGCTAGGCCGGGGACAGGGGTTGGCGAGACCCAGTACTTC.

The CDR3, as DNA: TGCAGCGTTCAGGTTGTCGAGACCCAGTACTTC. Translated, it gives CSVQVVETQYF. The genes are TRBV29-1 and TRBJ2-5, with D unclear. The V and J ends lost 5 bases and 5 bases respectively, with 9 bases between them. The CDR3 is 11 amino acids. Germline V CDR1 and CDR2: SQVTM, ANQGSEA.

This chain joins TRBV7-9 and TRBJ2-7; D is unresolved. Germline V gene lookup returns CDR1 SEHNR and CDR2 FQNEAQ (reference sequence). Trimming shortened V by 1 base and J by 3 bases, and 13 bases separated the two germline ends. The CDR3 covers 15 residues. CDR3 in DNA: TGTGCCAGCAGCTTAGGACCAAATACCGGCTACGAGCAGTACTTC. Its protein is CASSLGPNTGYEQYF. The complete variable domain, with remaining parts taken from reference TRBV7-9 and TRBJ2-7, reads DTGVSQNPRHKITKRGQNVTFRCDPISEHNRLYWYRQTLGQGPEFLTYFQNEAQLEKSRLLSDRFSAERPKGSFSTLEIQRTEQGDSAMYLCASSLGPNTGYEQYFGPGTRLTVT.

The chain couples TRBV29-1 to TRBJ2-2; 7 nucleotides agree with TRBD1. Germline V gene data show CDR1 as SQVTM and CDR2 as ANQGSEA. The CDR3 extends over 12 amino acids. The CDR3 reads CNGQGEAGELFF. The CDR3 nucleotides read TGCAACGGGCAGGGGGAAGCCGGGGAGCTGTTTTTT.

The chain carries TRBV11-2 and TRBJ2-5; TRBD2 matches 7 bases. Germline loops: CDR1 SGHAT, CDR2 FQNNGV. There are 14 residues in the CDR3. V lost 5 bases and J lost 4; bases outside the gene matches: 7. CDR3 sequence reads: CASSPRTRIETQYF. The CDR3 DNA reads TGTGCCAGCAGCCCGAGGACTAGGATAGAGACCCAGTACTTC.

This clonotype was seen only once. V and J are TRBV23-1 and TRBJ1-2; TRBD1 aligns across 9 bases. TRBV23-1 is annotated as an ORF whose role is uncertain. With 7 bases clipped from V and 5 bases from J, the junction kept 8 bases outside the gene matches. The CDR3 is 14 amino acids. This CDR3 is CASIKGQGPYGYTF. The CDR3 region has the DNA TGCGCCAGCATCAAGGGACAGGGCCCTTATGGCTACACCTTC.

The sample holds one count of this clonotype. The CDR3 loop is CSAGSGTTFPPYEQYF. For the CDR3, the DNA is TGCAGCGCCGGTAGCGGGACCACGTTCCCACCCTACGAGCAGTACTTC. The rearrangement joins TRBV29-1 to TRBJ2-7, with 8 bases that match TRBD2. The CDR3 contains 16 residues. The V and J ends lost 7 bases and 2 bases, in that order; junction bases with no gene match: 16. Per germline, CDR1 SQVTM and CDR2 ANQGSEA.

The V and J genes are TRBV3-1 and TRBJ2-2; D gene uncertain. The CDR3 has 15 residues. V lost 3 bases and J lost 4, with 12 bases in between. CDR1 is LGHDT, CDR2 YNNKEL, per germline (reference sequence). The CDR3 sequence is CASSHPISGTGELFF. The CDR3 region has the DNA TGTGCCAGCAGCCACCCCATCTCGGGCACCGGGGAGCTGTTTTTT.

The CDR3 is CASSKGQGANTGELFF. CDR3 coding DNA: TGTGCCAGCAGTAAAGGACAGGGAGCGAACACCGGGGAGCTGTTTTTT. This sequence joins TRBV2 and TRBJ2-2; 8 bases agree with TRBD1. CDR1 is SNHLY and CDR2 is FYNNEI in the germline V gene. The length of the CDR3 is 16 residues. The J segment lost 0 bases and the V segment lost 5 bases, leaving 5 bases of the junction unmatched. Drawing the rest from reference TRBV2 and TRBJ2-2, the complete variable domain is EPEVTQTPSHQVTQMGQEVILRCVPISNHLYFYWYRQILGQKVEFLVSFYNNEISEKSEIFDDQFSVERPDGSNFTLKIRSTKLEDSAMYFCASSKGQGANTGELFFGEGSRLTVL.

The genes are TRBV27 and TRBJ1-2, with 9 bases that match TRBD1. The V segment lost 8 bases and the J segment 6 bases; nucleotides outside the gene matches: 7. The germline V gene encodes CDR1 MNHEY and CDR2 SMNVEV (reference sequence). The CDR3 is 13 residues long. In DNA, the CDR3 is TGTGCCAGCTCGGACAGGGGCCGAAATGGCTACACCTTC. This gives the protein CASSDRGRNGYTF.

The chain employs TRBV6-5 and TRBJ2-3, with 10 bases that match TRBD1. Trimming took 10 bases from V and 3 from J; bases not matched to a gene: 10. The CDR3 runs to 15 residues. The V gene's germline CDR1 is MNHEY and CDR2 SVGAGI. CDR3 protein: CATTLSGQGTDTQYF. As DNA, the CDR3 is TGTGCCACAACGCTCTCGGGACAGGGGACAGATACGCAGTATTTT.

This rearrangement joins TRBV20-1 to TRBJ2-3, with D unclear. Between the trimmed V and J ends, which lost 4 bases and 7 bases, there was a span of 9 bases. The CDR3 is 11 residues long. Germline CDR1 and CDR2: DFQATT and SNEGSKA (reference sequence). The CDR3: CSAKQLNTQYF. CDR3 coding DNA: TGCAGTGCTAAACAGTTAAATACGCAGTATTTT.

The chain links TRBV30 to TRBJ1-5; D not resolved. The length of the CDR3 is 12 residues. The V gene's germline CDR1 is GTSNPN and CDR2 SVGIG (reference sequence). V lost 0 bases to trimming and J lost 8 bases, with 8 bases between them. The CDR3: CAWSVEREPQHF. The DNA for the CDR3 is TGTGCCTGGAGTGTCGAAAGGGAGCCCCAGCATTTT.

The chain has TRBV29-1 and TRBJ2-7; D is possibly TRBD1 (6 bases). Germline V gene sequence: CDR1 SQVTM, CDR2 ANQGSEA. The CDR3 contains 12 residues. The germline V and J ends were trimmed by 6 bases and 6 bases, with 15 bases remaining between them. The CDR3 DNA reads TGCAGCGTAGTTACAGGGCGCGGCGAGCAGTACTTC. It codes for CSVVTGRGEQYF.

The V gene is TRBV5-1, the J gene TRBJ2-1; no firm D call. Germline CDR1 reads SGHRS; CDR2 reads YFSETQ. This CDR3 is 12 amino acids long. With 1 base removed from V and 6 bases from J, the gap between germline ends came to 5 bases. The CDR3: CASSLNSNEQFF. The CDR3 DNA reads as TGCGCCAGCAGCTTGAACAGCAATGAGCAGTTCTTC.

The rearrangement uses TRBV30 and TRBJ2-1, with D perhaps matching TRBD1 (6 bases). Per the germline V gene, CDR1 is GTSNPN and CDR2 is SVGIG (reference sequence). V was shortened by 2 bases and J by 0 bases, with 11 bases between the two germline ends. The CDR3 loop spans 15 amino acids. The CDR3: CAWSRGQNSYNEQFF. The CDR3 DNA sequence: TGTGCCTGGAGTCGGGGACAAAACTCCTACAATGAGCAGTTCTTC.

This chain connects TRBV5-4 to TRBJ2-5, with 9 bases aligning to TRBD2. Germline V lookup: CDR1 SGHNT, CDR2 YYREEE (reference sequence). V lost 2 bases, J lost 5 bases, and 4 bases stayed unmatched. The CDR3 consists of 14 residues. CDR3 DNA: TGTGCCAGCAGCTTCGCGGGAGGGCGGGAGACCCAGTACTTC. Translation: CASSFAGGRETQYF.

This sequence joins TRBV9 and TRBJ1-6, with a possible D match to TRBD1 (6 bases). V gave up 0 bases and J gave up 10 bases, with 14 bases separating them. CDR3 length: 15 amino acids. Germline V CDR1 and CDR2: SGDLS, YYNGEE. CDR3 region: CASSVEEGVESPLHF. CDR3 in DNA: TGTGCCAGCAGCGTAGAGGAGGGGGTAGAGTCACCCCTCCACTTT.

The chain links TRBV28 to TRBJ2-3; D is uncertain. There are 15 residues in the CDR3. CDR1 and CDR2 from the germline V gene are MDHEN and SYDVKM. The V end was cut by 6 bases, the J end by 3 bases, with 16 bases between. For the CDR3, the DNA is TGTGCCAGCAGACCCGAAGGCGTGAGTACAGATACGCAGTATTTT. This encodes CASRPEGVSTDTQYF.

The chain employs TRBV29-1 and TRBJ1-4, with 7 bases fitting TRBD1. Germline V gene sequence: CDR1 SQVTM, CDR2 ANQGSEA. V dropped 7 bases and J dropped 8; count of bases not matched to a gene: 4. The CDR3 has 11 amino acids. The DNA for the CDR3 is TGCAGCGGTGAGACAGGGGAAAAACTGTTTTTT. Translating it yields CSGETGEKLFF.

The V gene is TRBV29-1, the J gene TRBJ2-7, with D possibly matching TRBD2 (6 bases). The CDR3 is 11 amino acids. Trimming pared 7 bases from V and 5 bases from J, leaving 12 bases between. Germline CDR1 reads SQVTM; CDR2 reads ANQGSEA. Here the CDR3 reads CSARRGHEQYF. DNA for the CDR3: TGCAGCGCTAGGCGGGGCCACGAGCAGTACTTC.

The chain employs TRBV7-8 and TRBJ2-3; no definite D call. V gave up 8 bases and J gave up 4 bases, with 4 bases separating them. This CDR3 region has 10 residues. Germline CDR1 reads SGHVS; CDR2 reads FQNEAQ. Here the CDR3 DNA reads TGTGCCAGCGGTTCAGATACGCAGTATTTT. This sequence encodes CASGSDTQYF.